This entry features one T cell receptor (beta chain) sequence. This beta chain is a stray sequence in a library constructed for alpha chains; its clone size is not meaningful. V lost 3 bases and J lost 4, with 13 bases in between. CDR3 length equals 15 residues. Each CDR3 protein is one row after TCRdb ran MiXCR on the RT-PCR reads. The sample gives approximately 6,500 distinct CDR3 sequences, approximately 90% of which show up once; roughly 8% is in the top ten. Sequencing was done on a sample of memory CD4+ T cells from blood. V and J are TRBV12-3 or TRBV12-4 and TRBJ1-5; maybe TRBD1 (5 bases). The sequence derives from a female donor in good health, serving as a healthy control. CDR3 in DNA: TGTGCCAGCAGTTTGGCCGGGGACCATAATCAGCCCCAGCATTTT. This translates into CASSLAGDHNQPQHF.